These 3 T cell receptor beta chains originate from one sample sequenced in a study of control samples from healthy donors and cancer patients. The protocol was immunoSEQ multiplex PCR, while the TCRdb copy is restricted to in-frame clones and leaves out a portion. This table holds around 55,000 clones, about 96% found once. The sample was blood. The source is a woman under 30 in good health.

V and J are TRBV10-1 and TRBJ2-1; D is ambiguous. With 2 bases removed from V and 7 bases from J, the gap between germline ends came to 3 bases. CDR3 length: 11 residues. CDR1 is WNHNN and CDR2 is SYGVQD in the germline V gene (reference sequence). The CDR3 here is CASSEGNEQFF. The CDR3 region has the DNA TGCGCCAGCAGTGAGGGTAATGAGCAGTTCTTC.

The V gene is TRBV27, the J gene TRBJ1-2; a weak D match, TRBD1 (5 bases). CDR1 is MNHEY and CDR2 is SMNVEV in the germline V gene (reference sequence). V lost 3 bases and J lost 4, with 9 bases in between. This CDR3 is 13 amino acids long. CDR3 coding DNA: TGTGCCAGCAGTTTGGGGCAGGGCTATGGCTACACCTTC. This codes for CASSLGQGYGYTF.

A few counts support this clone. V usage is TRBV7-8 and J usage is TRBJ2-5; D gene ambiguous. The germline V and J ends were trimmed by 2 bases and 5 bases, with 6 bases remaining between them. The germline V gene encodes CDR1 SGHVS and CDR2 FQNEAQ. The CDR3 length is 12 residues. For the CDR3, the DNA is TGTGCCAGCAGCTTAAGTGGGGAGACCCAGTACTTC. Translated, it gives CASSLSGETQYF.